The count of the clone carrying this T cell receptor (beta chain) is one. CDR3 length equals 15 residues. Trimming removed 2 bases at V and 4 bases at J, with 14 bases between. From germline, CDR1 is MDHEN and CDR2 SYDVKM. This table comes from immunoSEQ multiplex PCR, and its TCRdb copy is limited to in-frame clones, with some not included. The data show some 2,000,000 clones, with approximately 94% seen just once and approximately 0.13% held by the top ten. These data belong to a study of shared clonotypes between healthy human individuals. Study-level background: Used for every donor were three CD4 naive, three CD4 memory, two CD8 naive and one CD8 memory plate.

This sequence originates from a man younger than 35 in good health. This chain joins TRBV28 and TRBJ1-2; D not certain. Sequencing input: naive CD4+ T cells sorted from blood. Described subset: CD45RA+ positively selected. CDR3 sequence: CASSLGRGNGYGYTF. The CDR3 bases are TGTGCCAGCAGTTTAGGACGAGGGAACGGCTATGGCTACACCTTC.